This is a list of T cell receptor beta chains from one sample in a study of blood T cell repertoires in COVID-19. Measured with immunoSEQ multiplex PCR; TCRdb has only the in-frame clones, and not every one. Counted here are roughly 77,000 clones, under 80% occurring once; the ten biggest clones make up 9.9%. The sequencing input was peripheral blood. These receptors originate from a human donor in a cohort sampled during active COVID-19. CDR3s include the opening cysteine and the closing phenylalanine or tryptophan. Fields, in order: D gene, J gene, V gene, clone size, CDR3 DNA, CDR3 protein. A D gene is named only where the DNA matches it firmly. Not all rows give a size; the values are once, few, many and, for expanded clones, a class.

D gene: TRBD2
J gene: TRBJ2-7
V gene: TRBV6-6
clone size: -
CDR3 DNA: TGTGCCAGCAGTGTCCGGGACTACGCCTACGAGCAGTACTTC
CDR3 protein: CASSVRDYAYEQYF

D gene: -
J gene: TRBJ2-6
V gene: TRBV11-2
clone size: -
CDR3 DNA: TGTGCCAGCAGCTTAGAGGGCTCAGGATTACCATCTTCTGGGGCCAACGTCCTGACTTTC
CDR3 protein: CASSLEGSGLPSSGANVLTF

D gene: TRBD1
J gene: TRBJ1-3
V gene: TRBV4-3
clone size: -
CDR3 DNA: TGCGCCAGCAGCCAGGACAGGGGTAACACCATATATTTT
CDR3 protein: CASSQDRGNTIYF

D gene: -
J gene: TRBJ1-2
V gene: TRBV30
clone size: -
CDR3 DNA: TGTGCCTGGAGCGGGGCTTACTTCGGGACACCCTATGGCTACACCTTC
CDR3 protein: CAWSGAYFGTPYGYTF

D gene: TRBD2
J gene: TRBJ2-3
V gene: TRBV28
clone size: -
CDR3 DNA: TGTGCCAGCAGTCCTCTACTAGCGGGGGGGTTCGCAGATACGCAGTATTTT
CDR3 protein: CASSPLLAGGFADTQYF

D gene: -
J gene: TRBJ1-3
V gene: TRBV19
clone size: -
CDR3 DNA: TGTGCCAGTACCTCGACAGGTGGAAACACCATATATTTT
CDR3 protein: CASTSTGGNTIYF

D gene: TRBD1
J gene: TRBJ2-7
V gene: TRBV2
clone size: few
CDR3 DNA: TGTGCCAGCAGCATACCAAGGACAGGGTCGGACTACGAGCAGTACTTC
CDR3 protein: CASSIPRTGSDYEQYF

D gene: -
J gene: TRBJ2-7
V gene: TRBV27
clone size: -
CDR3 DNA: TGTGCCAGCAGTAAACAGGGTCTTTTTTCCTACGAGCAGTACTTC
CDR3 protein: CASSKQGLFSYEQYF

D gene: -
J gene: TRBJ1-3
V gene: TRBV3-1/TRBV3-2
clone size: -
CDR3 DNA: TGTGCCAGCAGCGTCCAGGACTCTGGAAACACCATATATTTT
CDR3 protein: CASSVQDSGNTIYF

D gene: -
J gene: TRBJ1-2
V gene: TRBV14
clone size: -
CDR3 DNA: TGTGCCAGCATCATAAAAGGGGATATTAACTATGGCTACACCTTC
CDR3 protein: CASIIKGDINYGYTF

D gene: -
J gene: TRBJ2-5
V gene: TRBV2
clone size: few
CDR3 DNA: TGTGCCAGCAGTGGTCAGACTCCTTACTTC
CDR3 protein: CASSGQTPYF

D gene: -
J gene: TRBJ1-1
V gene: TRBV10-3
clone size: -
CDR3 DNA: TGTGCCACCGAAAGGGGGGGCAGGACTGAAGCTTTCTTT
CDR3 protein: CATERGGRTEAFF

D gene: TRBD1
J gene: TRBJ1-2
V gene: TRBV19
clone size: once
CDR3 DNA: TGTGCCAGTACCGTACGGGACAGTGCCTTACCAATCTATGGCTACACCTTC
CDR3 protein: CASTVRDSALPIYGYTF

D gene: TRBD2
J gene: TRBJ2-5
V gene: TRBV15
clone size: -
CDR3 DNA: TGTGCCACCAGCAGTGGACTAGCGGGAGAGACCCAGTACTTC
CDR3 protein: CATSSGLAGETQYF

D gene: -
J gene: TRBJ2-1
V gene: TRBV15
clone size: once
CDR3 DNA: TGTGCCACCAGGGCGGGATCACAATACAATGAGCAGTTCTTC
CDR3 protein: CATRAGSQYNEQFF

D gene: -
J gene: TRBJ2-7
V gene: TRBV10-1
clone size: few
CDR3 DNA: TGCGCCAGCAGTGGATCTGAGAGCTCCTACGAGCAGTACTTC
CDR3 protein: CASSGSESSYEQYF

D gene: TRBD2
J gene: TRBJ2-1
V gene: TRBV4-3
clone size: -
CDR3 DNA: TGCGCCAGCAGCCAGGTTACTAGCGGGGAGCAGTTCTTC
CDR3 protein: CASSQVTSGEQFF

D gene: -
J gene: TRBJ2-7
V gene: TRBV11-3
clone size: -
CDR3 DNA: TGTGCCAGCAGCTTAAGCGGTCGGACTGGTACCTACGAGCAGTACTTC
CDR3 protein: CASSLSGRTGTYEQYF

D gene: -
J gene: TRBJ2-5
V gene: TRBV12-3/TRBV12-4
clone size: -
CDR3 DNA: TGTGCCAGCAGTTTAGGAGGAGACCAGTACTTC
CDR3 protein: CASSLGGDQYF

D gene: -
J gene: TRBJ2-7
V gene: TRBV5-1
clone size: -
CDR3 DNA: TGCGCCAGCAGTTCGCAGGGGGGATTCTACGAGCAGTACTTC
CDR3 protein: CASSSQGGFYEQYF

D gene: -
J gene: TRBJ2-1
V gene: TRBV10-1
clone size: -
CDR3 DNA: TGCGCCAGCAGTGAGAAACCAGGCCAATCCTACAATGAGCAGTTCTTC
CDR3 protein: CASSEKPGQSYNEQFF

D gene: TRBD2
J gene: TRBJ2-1
V gene: TRBV3-1/TRBV3-2
clone size: -
CDR3 DNA: TGTGCCAGCAGCCCCATAGCGGGGACCTACAATGAGCAGTTCTTC
CDR3 protein: CASSPIAGTYNEQFF

D gene: -
J gene: TRBJ1-1
V gene: TRBV11-3
clone size: few
CDR3 DNA: TGTGCCAGCAGGTCGCGGGCGATGAACACTGAAGCTTTCTTT
CDR3 protein: CASRSRAMNTEAFF

D gene: -
J gene: TRBJ1-2
V gene: TRBV5-1
clone size: few
CDR3 DNA: TGCGCCAGCAGCCCCCGGGACACTAACTATGGCTACACCTTC
CDR3 protein: CASSPRDTNYGYTF

D gene: -
J gene: TRBJ1-2
V gene: TRBV6-5
clone size: -
CDR3 DNA: TGTGCCAGCAGTTACTCGGGGGGGGCAGGCTATGGCTACACCTTC
CDR3 protein: CASSYSGGAGYGYTF

D gene: -
J gene: TRBJ2-3
V gene: TRBV9
clone size: few
CDR3 DNA: TGTGCCAGCAGCTCAGGCCCCCAGGGCGATACGCAGTATTTT
CDR3 protein: CASSSGPQGDTQYF

D gene: TRBD2
J gene: TRBJ2-3
V gene: TRBV4-1
clone size: -
CDR3 DNA: TGCGCCAGCAGCACTAGCGGGGGCACAGATACGCAGTATTTT
CDR3 protein: CASSTSGGTDTQYF

D gene: TRBD1
J gene: TRBJ1-4
V gene: TRBV25-1
clone size: -
CDR3 DNA: TGTGCCAGCAGTGAACCCCCCGGACAGGGGTCAACTAATGAAAAACTGTTTTTT
CDR3 protein: CASSEPPGQGSTNEKLFF

D gene: TRBD2
J gene: TRBJ2-3
V gene: TRBV27
clone size: -
CDR3 DNA: TGTGCCAGCAGTTTTAAGCGGGGGGGCCAAGATACGCAGTATTTT
CDR3 protein: CASSFKRGGQDTQYF

D gene: TRBD1
J gene: TRBJ2-7
V gene: TRBV30
clone size: -
CDR3 DNA: TGTGCCTGGAGGAGTGCAGGGGGTACCTACGAGCAGTACTTC
CDR3 protein: CAWRSAGGTYEQYF

D gene: -
J gene: TRBJ2-7
V gene: TRBV5-1
clone size: -
CDR3 DNA: TGCGCCAGCAGCCCATGGGTAGGGCAGGGAAGTCGGTACGAGCAGTACTTC
CDR3 protein: CASSPWVGQGSRYEQYF

D gene: -
J gene: TRBJ1-1
V gene: TRBV7-8
clone size: -
CDR3 DNA: TGTGCCAGCAGCTTAGCGGAGGTCGCAAACACTGAAGCTTTCTTT
CDR3 protein: CASSLAEVANTEAFF

D gene: TRBD1
J gene: TRBJ2-7
V gene: TRBV2
clone size: -
CDR3 DNA: TGTGCCAGCAACGGACAGGGGTGGCCCTACGAGCAGTACTTC
CDR3 protein: CASNGQGWPYEQYF

D gene: TRBD2
J gene: TRBJ2-3
V gene: TRBV7-8
clone size: -
CDR3 DNA: TGTGCCAGCAGCTTAACCTTTACCGACGGAGCGGGGCGCGGCTCAGATACGCAGTATTTT
CDR3 protein: CASSLTFTDGAGRGSDTQYF

D gene: -
J gene: TRBJ1-3
V gene: TRBV30
clone size: -
CDR3 DNA: TGTGCCTGGAGCCGGGATGGAAACACCATATATTTT
CDR3 protein: CAWSRDGNTIYF

D gene: TRBD1
J gene: TRBJ2-2
V gene: TRBV7-9
clone size: -
CDR3 DNA: TGTGCCAGCAGCTTCGCCTCGGGACAGGGGGGCACCGGGGAGCTGTTTTTT
CDR3 protein: CASSFASGQGGTGELFF

D gene: TRBD2
J gene: TRBJ2-1
V gene: TRBV10-3
clone size: -
CDR3 DNA: TGTGCCATCACCACAGGGACTAGAGACAATGAGCAGTTCTTC
CDR3 protein: CAITTGTRDNEQFF

D gene: -
J gene: TRBJ1-2
V gene: TRBV7-9
clone size: -
CDR3 DNA: TGTGCCAGCAGCTTTACGGGCAGGGAAAATGGCTACACCTTC
CDR3 protein: CASSFTGRENGYTF

D gene: TRBD1
J gene: TRBJ1-5
V gene: TRBV4-1
clone size: -
CDR3 DNA: TGCGCCAGCAGCCAAGATCGGGACAGGGTGAGGCATTTT
CDR3 protein: CASSQDRDRVRHF

D gene: -
J gene: TRBJ1-5
V gene: TRBV5-1
clone size: -
CDR3 DNA: TGCGCCAGCAGCCCGGGGTTTACAGAGGGCAATCAGCCCCAGCATTTT
CDR3 protein: CASSPGFTEGNQPQHF

D gene: -
J gene: TRBJ2-7
V gene: TRBV27
clone size: -
CDR3 DNA: TGTGCCAGCAGTCCCCGACAATCCGCCTACGAGCAGTACTTC
CDR3 protein: CASSPRQSAYEQYF

D gene: -
J gene: TRBJ2-5
V gene: TRBV15
clone size: -
CDR3 DNA: TGTGCCACCAGCACGGGGGGCCCCGGGGAGACCCAGTACTTC
CDR3 protein: CATSTGGPGETQYF

D gene: TRBD2
J gene: TRBJ2-7
V gene: TRBV15
clone size: once
CDR3 DNA: TGTGCCCGTACACACCAGGGAATCCTCGGGGGGGAGCAGTACTTC
CDR3 protein: CARTHQGILGGEQYF